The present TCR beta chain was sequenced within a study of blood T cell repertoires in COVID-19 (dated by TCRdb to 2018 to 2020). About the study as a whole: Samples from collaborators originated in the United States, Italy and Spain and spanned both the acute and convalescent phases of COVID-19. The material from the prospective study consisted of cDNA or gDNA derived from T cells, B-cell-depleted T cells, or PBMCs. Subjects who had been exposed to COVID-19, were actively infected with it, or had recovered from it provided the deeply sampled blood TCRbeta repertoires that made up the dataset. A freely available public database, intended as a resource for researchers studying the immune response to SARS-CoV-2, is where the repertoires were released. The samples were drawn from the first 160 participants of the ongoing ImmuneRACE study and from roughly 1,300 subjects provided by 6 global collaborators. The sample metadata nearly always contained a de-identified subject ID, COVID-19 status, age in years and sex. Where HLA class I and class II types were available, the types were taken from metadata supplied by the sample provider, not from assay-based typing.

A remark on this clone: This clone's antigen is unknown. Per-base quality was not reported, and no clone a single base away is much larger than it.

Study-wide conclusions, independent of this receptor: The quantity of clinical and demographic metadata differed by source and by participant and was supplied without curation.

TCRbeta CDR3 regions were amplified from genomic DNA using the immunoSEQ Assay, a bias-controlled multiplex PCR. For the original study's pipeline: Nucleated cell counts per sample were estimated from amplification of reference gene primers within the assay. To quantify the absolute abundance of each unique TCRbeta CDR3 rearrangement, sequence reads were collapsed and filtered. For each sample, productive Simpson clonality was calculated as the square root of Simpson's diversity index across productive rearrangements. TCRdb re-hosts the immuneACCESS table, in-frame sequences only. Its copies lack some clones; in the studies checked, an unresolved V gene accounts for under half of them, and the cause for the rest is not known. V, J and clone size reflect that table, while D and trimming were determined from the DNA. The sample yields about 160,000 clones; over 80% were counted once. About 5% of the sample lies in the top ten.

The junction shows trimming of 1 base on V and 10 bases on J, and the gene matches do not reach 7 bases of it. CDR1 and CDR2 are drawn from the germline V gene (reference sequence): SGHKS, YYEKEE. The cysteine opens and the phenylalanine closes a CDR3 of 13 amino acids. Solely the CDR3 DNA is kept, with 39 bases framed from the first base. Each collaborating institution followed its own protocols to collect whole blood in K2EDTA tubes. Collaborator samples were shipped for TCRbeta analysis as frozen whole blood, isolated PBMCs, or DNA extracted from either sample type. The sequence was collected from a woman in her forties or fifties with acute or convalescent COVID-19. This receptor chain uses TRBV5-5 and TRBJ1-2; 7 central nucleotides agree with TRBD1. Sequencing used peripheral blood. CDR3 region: CASSLIGQEDYTF. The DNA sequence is TGTGCCAGCAGCTTGATAGGACAGGAAGACTACACCTTC.